The rows below give T cell receptor beta chains drawn from one sample of a study of regulatory T cells in long-lasting Graves disease. TCRdb re-derived calls from the multiplex PCR reads in MiXCR, one entry per CDR3 protein. This table holds about 470,000 distinct CDR3 sequences, approximately 15% found once. This sample also appeared in a second study, on T cells in Graves' hyperthyroidism and ophthalmopathy.

The specimen comprised peripheral blood mononuclear cells (PBMCs), sampled at new diagnosis, from a patient treated with antithyroid drugs. The receptors originated from a woman aged 25-40 years with Graves disease. The CDR3 runs from the conserved cysteine through the conserved F or W. Each record gives: clone size, D gene, V gene, J gene, CDR3 protein, CDR3 DNA. D genes are given only for firm matches. For some rows the clone size is stated as once, few or many, or as a class when expanded; others skip it.

many	TRBD2	TRBV24-1	TRBJ2-1	CATSDPLAGGPDEQFF	TGTGCCACCAGTGATCCCCTAGCGGGAGGGCCGGATGAGCAGTTCTTC
many	TRBD2	TRBV10-1	TRBJ2-5	CASSEGRLAGVGQETQYF	TGCGCCAGCAGTGAGGGGCGACTAGCGGGAGTTGGTCAAGAGACCCAGTACTTC
-	TRBD2	TRBV28	TRBJ2-1	CASSSGLAEKNEQFF	TGTGCCAGCAGTTCCGGACTAGCGGAGAAAAATGAGCAGTTCTTC
few	-	TRBV6-2/TRBV6-3	TRBJ2-2	CASSYEGGPRTGELFF	TGTGCCAGCAGTTACGAGGGAGGTCCACGGACCGGGGAGCTGTTTTTT
many	-	TRBV5-1	TRBJ2-2	CASSLYVTGELFF	TGCGCCAGCAGCTTGTACGTCACCGGGGAGCTGTTTTTT
many	-	TRBV12-3/TRBV12-4	TRBJ1-2	CASSFEGRGFYGYTF	TGTGCCAGCAGTTTTGAGGGGCGGGGATTCTATGGCTACACCTTC
many	-	TRBV12-3/TRBV12-4	TRBJ2-1	CASNLPGHSYNEQFF	TGTGCCAGCAACCTCCCAGGCCACTCCTACAATGAGCAGTTCTTC
many	-	TRBV7-2	TRBJ2-3	CASTLGGGGDTQYF	TGTGCCAGCACCTTGGGCGGAGGTGGAGATACGCAGTATTTT
-	TRBD2	TRBV7-3	TRBJ2-1	CASSLSLAGTYNEQFF	TGTGCCAGCAGCCTTTCTCTAGCGGGGACCTACAATGAGCAGTTCTTC
many	TRBD1	TRBV2	TRBJ2-2	CASKSGTGRIGELFF	TGTGCCAGCAAATCCGGGACAGGGCGGATCGGGGAGCTGTTTTTT
-	TRBD2	TRBV29-1	TRBJ2-1	CSVGGASPPGTKGEQFF	TGCAGCGTTGGTGGGGCATCCCCGCCCGGGACTAAGGGTGAGCAGTTCTTC
many	TRBD1	TRBV20-1	TRBJ1-5	CSARDRTGGNEPQHF	TGCAGTGCTAGAGATAGGACAGGGGGCAATGAGCCCCAGCATTTT
many	TRBD2	TRBV28	TRBJ2-5	CASSLEREQETQYF	TGTGCCAGCAGCCTGGAGCGGGAACAAGAGACCCAGTACTTC
many	-	TRBV5-1	TRBJ1-1	CASSPGGGIGAEAFF	TGCGCCAGCAGTCCGGGCGGGGGTATCGGAGCTGAAGCTTTCTTT
many	-	TRBV30	TRBJ2-7	CAWSVPMREQYF	TGTGCCTGGAGTGTGCCTATGCGGGAGCAGTACTTC
many	-	TRBV20-1	TRBJ2-3	CSANPGHGTDTQYF	TGCAGTGCTAACCCGGGACATGGCACAGATACGCAGTATTTT
many	-	TRBV18	TRBJ2-7	CASSPIMGSYEQYF	TGTGCCAGCTCACCAATAATGGGTTCATACGAGCAGTACTTC
many	-	TRBV30	TRBJ1-3	CAWSPGNTIYF	TGTGCCTGGAGTCCCGGAAACACCATATATTTT
many	-	TRBV9	TRBJ2-7	CASSVGAGDTYEQYF	TGTGCCAGCAGCGTAGGGGCAGGGGACACCTACGAGCAGTACTTC
many	TRBD2	TRBV7-2	TRBJ2-7	CASSLAGSGSAEQYF	TGTGCCAGCAGCTTAGCTGGTAGCGGGAGTGCCGAGCAGTACTTC
many	TRBD2	TRBV27	TRBJ2-7	CASSRLAGGNIQHEQYF	TGTGCCAGCAGTCGCCTAGCGGGAGGGAATATACAGCACGAGCAGTACTTC
-	-	TRBV25-1	TRBJ2-1	CASSEYLDEQFF	TGTGCCAGCAGTGAATATCTCGATGAGCAGTTCTTC
-	TRBD1	TRBV5-1	TRBJ2-5	CASSLTGVEETQYF	TGCGCCAGCAGCTTGACAGGGGTTGAAGAGACCCAGTACTTC
few	-	TRBV5-4	TRBJ1-2	CAAGEPTYTF	TGTGCCGCCGGAGAACCGACCTACACCTTC
few	-	TRBV20-1	TRBJ2-7	CSARDAAEQYF	TGCAGTGCTAGAGACGCGGCCGAGCAGTACTTC
-	-	TRBV19	TRBJ1-1	CASTLDRNTEAFF	TGTGCCAGTACCCTCGACAGGAACACTGAAGCTTTCTTT